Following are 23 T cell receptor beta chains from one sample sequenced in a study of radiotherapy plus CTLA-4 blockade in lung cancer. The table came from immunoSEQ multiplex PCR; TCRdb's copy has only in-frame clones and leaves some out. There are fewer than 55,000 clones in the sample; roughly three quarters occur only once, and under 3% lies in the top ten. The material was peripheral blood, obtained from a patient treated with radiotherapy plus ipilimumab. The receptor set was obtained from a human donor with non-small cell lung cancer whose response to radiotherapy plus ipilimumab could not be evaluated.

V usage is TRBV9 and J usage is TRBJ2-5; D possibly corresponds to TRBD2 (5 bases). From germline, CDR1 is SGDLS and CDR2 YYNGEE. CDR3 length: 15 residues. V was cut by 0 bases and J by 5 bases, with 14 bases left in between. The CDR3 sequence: CASSVDLGVRETQYF. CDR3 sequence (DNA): TGTGCCAGCAGCGTAGATCTGGGAGTACGGGAGACCCAGTACTTC. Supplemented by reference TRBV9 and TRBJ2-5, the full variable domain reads DSGVTQTPKHLITATGQRVTLRCSPRSGDLSVYWYQQSLDQGLQFLIQYYNGEERAKGNILERFSAQQFPDLHSELNLSSLELGDSALYFCASSVDLGVRETQYFGPGTRLLVL.

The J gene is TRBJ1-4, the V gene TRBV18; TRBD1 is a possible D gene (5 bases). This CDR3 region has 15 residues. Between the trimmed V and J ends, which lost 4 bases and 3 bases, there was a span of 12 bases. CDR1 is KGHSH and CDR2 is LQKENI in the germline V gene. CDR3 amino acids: CASSQGSVANEKLFF. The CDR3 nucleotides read TGTGCCAGCTCACAGGGGTCCGTGGCTAATGAAAAACTGTTTTTT.

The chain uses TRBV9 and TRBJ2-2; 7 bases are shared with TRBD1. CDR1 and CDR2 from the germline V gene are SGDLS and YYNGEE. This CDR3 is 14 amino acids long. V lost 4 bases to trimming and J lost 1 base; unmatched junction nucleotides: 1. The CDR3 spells CASSWDRNTGELFF. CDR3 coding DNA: TGTGCCAGCAGCTGGGACAGGAACACCGGGGAGCTGTTTTTT.

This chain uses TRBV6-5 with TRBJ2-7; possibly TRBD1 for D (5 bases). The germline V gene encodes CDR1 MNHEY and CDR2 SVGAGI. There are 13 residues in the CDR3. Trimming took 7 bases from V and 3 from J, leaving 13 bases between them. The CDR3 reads CASNFFDSYEQYF. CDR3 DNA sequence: TGTGCCAGCAACTTTTTTGACAGCTACGAGCAGTACTTC.

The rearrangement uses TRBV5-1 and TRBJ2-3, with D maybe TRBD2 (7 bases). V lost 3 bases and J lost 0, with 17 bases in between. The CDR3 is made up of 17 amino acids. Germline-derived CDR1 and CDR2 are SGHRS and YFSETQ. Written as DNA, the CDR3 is TGCGCCAGCAGCTGGGCGACGGGGGGCCCTAGCACAGATACGCAGTATTTT. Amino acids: CASSWATGGPSTDTQYF. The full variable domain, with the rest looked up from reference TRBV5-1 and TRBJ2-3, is KAGVTQTPRYLIKTRGQQVTLSCSPISGHRSVSWYQQTPGQGLQFLFEYFSETQRNKGNFPGRFSGRQFSNSRSEMNVSTLELGDSALYLCASSWATGGPSTDTQYFGPGTRLTVL.

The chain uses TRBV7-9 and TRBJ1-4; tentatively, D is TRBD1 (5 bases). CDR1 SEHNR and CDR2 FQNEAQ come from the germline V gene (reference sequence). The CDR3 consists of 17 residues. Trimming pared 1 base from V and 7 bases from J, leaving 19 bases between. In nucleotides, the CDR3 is TGTGCCAGCAGCTTAGGGGCAGGGTGGTCGGCGAGTGAAAAACTGTTTTTT. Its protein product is CASSLGAGWSASEKLFF.

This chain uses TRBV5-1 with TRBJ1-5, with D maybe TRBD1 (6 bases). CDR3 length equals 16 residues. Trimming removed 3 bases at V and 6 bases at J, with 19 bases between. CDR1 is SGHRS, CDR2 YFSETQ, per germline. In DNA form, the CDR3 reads TGCGCCAGCAGCTCTGGCTCGGGGGGGCGCGGTCAGCCCCAGCATTTT. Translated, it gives CASSSGSGGRGQPQHF.

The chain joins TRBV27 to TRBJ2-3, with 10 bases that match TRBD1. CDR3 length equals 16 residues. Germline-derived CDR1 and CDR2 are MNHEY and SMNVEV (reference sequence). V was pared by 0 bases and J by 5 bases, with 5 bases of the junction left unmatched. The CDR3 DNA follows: TGTGCCAGCAGTTTATCGACAGGGGGCTCGGGAGATACGCAGTATTTT. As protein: CASSLSTGGSGDTQYF.

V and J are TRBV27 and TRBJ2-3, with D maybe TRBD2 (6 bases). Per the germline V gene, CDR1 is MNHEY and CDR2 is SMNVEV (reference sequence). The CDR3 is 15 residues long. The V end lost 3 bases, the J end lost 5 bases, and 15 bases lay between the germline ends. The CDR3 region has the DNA TGTGCCAGCAGTTTCCCCGGACTACACGAAGATACGCAGTATTTT. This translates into CASSFPGLHEDTQYF.

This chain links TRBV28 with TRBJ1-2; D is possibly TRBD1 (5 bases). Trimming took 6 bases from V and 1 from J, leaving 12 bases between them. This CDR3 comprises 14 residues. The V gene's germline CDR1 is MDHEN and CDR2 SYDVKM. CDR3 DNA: TGTGCCAGCAGCGGTGACAGAATTAACTATGGCTACACCTTC. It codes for CASSGDRINYGYTF.

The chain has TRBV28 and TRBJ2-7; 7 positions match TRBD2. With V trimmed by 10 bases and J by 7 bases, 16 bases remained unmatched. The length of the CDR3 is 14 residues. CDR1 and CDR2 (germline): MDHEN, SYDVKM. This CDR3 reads CATIDSGTTREQYF. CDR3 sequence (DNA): TGTGCCACCATAGATTCCGGGACTACAAGAGAGCAGTACTTC.

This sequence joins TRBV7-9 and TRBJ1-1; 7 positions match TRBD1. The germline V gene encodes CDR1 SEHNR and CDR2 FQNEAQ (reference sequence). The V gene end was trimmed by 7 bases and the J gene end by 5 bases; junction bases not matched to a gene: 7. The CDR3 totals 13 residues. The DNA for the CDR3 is TGTGCCAGCACTCAGGGGGTTCTAACTGAAGCTTTCTTT. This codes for CASTQGVLTEAFF.

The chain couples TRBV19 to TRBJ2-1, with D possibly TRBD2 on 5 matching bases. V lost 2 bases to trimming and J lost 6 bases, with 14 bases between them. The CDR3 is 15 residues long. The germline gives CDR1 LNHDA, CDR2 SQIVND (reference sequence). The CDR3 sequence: CASSIKGLAPNEQFF. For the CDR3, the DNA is TGTGCCAGTAGTATAAAAGGTCTAGCTCCCAATGAGCAGTTCTTC.

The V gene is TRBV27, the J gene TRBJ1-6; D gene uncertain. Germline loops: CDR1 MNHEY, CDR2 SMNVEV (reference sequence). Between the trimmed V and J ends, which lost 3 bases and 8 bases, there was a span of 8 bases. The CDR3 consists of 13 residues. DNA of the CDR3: TGTGCCAGCAGTTTCCGACGGGATTCACCCCTCCACTTT. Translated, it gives CASSFRRDSPLHF.

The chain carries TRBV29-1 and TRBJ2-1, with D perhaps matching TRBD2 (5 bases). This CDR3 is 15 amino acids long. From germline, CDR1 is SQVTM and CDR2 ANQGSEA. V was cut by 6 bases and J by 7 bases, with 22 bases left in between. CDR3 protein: CSVAQDSGTGNEQFF. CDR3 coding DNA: TGCAGCGTCGCGCAGGACTCAGGAACTGGGAATGAGCAGTTCTTC.

The DNA of the CDR3 is TGTGCCAGCAGCTTAGTGTGGGGACAGGGGGAGGCTTTCTTT. Its translation: CASSLVWGQGEAFF. This sequence joins TRBV7-2 and TRBJ1-1; 11 positions agree with TRBD1. Germline loops: CDR1 SGHTA, CDR2 FQGNSA. V shed 1 base and J 11 bases; nucleotides not matched to a gene: 6. The CDR3 totals 14 residues.

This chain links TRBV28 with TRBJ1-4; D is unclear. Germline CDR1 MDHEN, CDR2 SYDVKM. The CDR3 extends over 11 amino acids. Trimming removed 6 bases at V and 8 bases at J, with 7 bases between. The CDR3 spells CASRIQEKLFF. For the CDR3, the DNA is TGTGCCAGCAGGATACAAGAAAAACTGTTTTTT.

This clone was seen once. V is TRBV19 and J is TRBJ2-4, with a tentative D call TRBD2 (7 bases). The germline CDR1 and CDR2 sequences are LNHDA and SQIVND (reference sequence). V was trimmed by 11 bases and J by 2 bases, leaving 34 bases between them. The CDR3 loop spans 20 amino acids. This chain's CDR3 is CASPWEEGGYQSGTKNIQYF. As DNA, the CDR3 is TGTGCCTCGCCGTGGGAGGAGGGGGGGTATCAGTCTGGGACCAAAAACATTCAGTACTTC.

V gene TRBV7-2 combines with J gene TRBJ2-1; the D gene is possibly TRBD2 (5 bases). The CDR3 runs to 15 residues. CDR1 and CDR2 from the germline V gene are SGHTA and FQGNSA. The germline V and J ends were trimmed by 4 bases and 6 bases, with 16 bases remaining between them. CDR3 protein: CASSSRTGWGNEQFF. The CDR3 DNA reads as TGTGCCAGCAGCTCAAGGACTGGATGGGGCAATGAGCAGTTCTTC.

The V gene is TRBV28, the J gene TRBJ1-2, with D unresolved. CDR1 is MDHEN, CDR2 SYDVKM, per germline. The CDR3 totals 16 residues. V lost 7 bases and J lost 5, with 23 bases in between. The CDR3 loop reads CASTGGRASDLYGYTF. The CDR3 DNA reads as TGTGCCAGCACGGGAGGTAGGGCAAGTGATCTTTATGGCTACACCTTC.

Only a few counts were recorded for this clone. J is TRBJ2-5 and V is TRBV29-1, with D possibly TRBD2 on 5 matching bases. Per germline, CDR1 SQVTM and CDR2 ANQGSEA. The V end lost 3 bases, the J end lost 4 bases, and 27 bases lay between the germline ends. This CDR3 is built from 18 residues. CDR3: CSVDGVEDGKVAGETQYF. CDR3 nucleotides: TGCAGCGTTGACGGGGTCGAGGACGGGAAGGTTGCGGGAGAGACCCAGTACTTC.

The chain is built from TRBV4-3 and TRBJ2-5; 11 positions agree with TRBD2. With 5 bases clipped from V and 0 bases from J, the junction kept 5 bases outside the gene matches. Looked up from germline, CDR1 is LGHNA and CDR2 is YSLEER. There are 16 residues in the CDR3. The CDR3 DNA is TGCGCCAGCAGCTCTCTAGCGGGGGGAGACCAAGAGACCCAGTACTTC. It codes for CASSSLAGGDQETQYF.

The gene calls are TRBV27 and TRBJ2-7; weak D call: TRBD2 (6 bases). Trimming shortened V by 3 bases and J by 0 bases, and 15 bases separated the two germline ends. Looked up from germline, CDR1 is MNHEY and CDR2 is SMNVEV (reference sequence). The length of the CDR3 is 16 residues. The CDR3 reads CASSFLGAGSSYEQYF. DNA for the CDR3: TGTGCCAGCAGTTTCTTGGGAGCGGGCAGCTCCTACGAGCAGTACTTC.